This T cell receptor (beta chain) emerged from a study of identical twins (dated by TCRdb to about 2016). Background for the entire study: To test whether fetal clonotypes persist, the study used deep sequencing on TCR alpha and beta repertoires from monozygotic twins, unrelated adults of various ages, and cord blood. To rule out contamination, the twin experiments were replicated at different times with different library preparation protocols.

Receptor amplification or capture employed 5' RACE. TCRdb names Illumina HiSeq 2000 as the instrument used. Template switching added a universal primer binding site, and the final cDNA carried a unique molecular identifier that allowed TCR cDNA molecules to be counted accurately. Specific primers in the conserved constant-segment region were used to synthesize first-strand cDNA for TCR alpha and beta chains. Each cDNA library was double barcoded, with a SMART-Mk sample barcode plus Illumina barcodes, to control for contamination. Two successive PCR steps introduced TruSeq adapter sequences along with Illumina sample barcodes. The TCR alpha and beta cDNA libraries were sequenced on the Illumina HiSeq platform using custom primers. Per the source publication's procedure: Unique molecular identifiers were extracted from raw reads with MiGEC, and CDR3 positions were determined with MiXCR. Recombination models were inferred per individual with the repgenHMM and IGoR tools using an EM algorithm. The tcR package in R was used for shared clonotype analysis, with sharing normalized by the product of cloneset sizes. To study raw recombination without the effects of thymic and clonal selection, out-of-frame nonproductive sequences were analyzed. TCRdb trimmed public reads at Q25 via fastp, called clones via MiXCR and kept in-frame beta chains. Entries are consolidated by CDR3 protein sequence, retaining the most common genes and DNA. The V and J calls here are based on TCRdb, not the publication. The sample contains hundreds of thousands of distinct CDR3 sequences, more than 9% of them found a single time. The ten largest make up roughly 1.5% of the sample.

Study-level results and caveats: Because the same donors could not be followed over many years, the conclusions relied on cross-sectional statistical analysis. A weaker excess of twin sharing was found in beta out-of-frame sequences because the signal-to-noise ratio was lowered by fewer shared sequences. Zero-insertion analyses could be partly confounded by invariant T cells such as MAIT and iNKT, though diverse VJ usage argued against such confounding for most clonotypes. In monozygotic twins, recombination models systematically underestimated out-of-frame TCR alpha sharing, but the models matched the sharing seen between unrelated individuals. Compared with coincidental sharing between unrelated individuals, out-of-frame TCR alpha sequences shared between twins had an excess of sequences with low generation probability. Abundant cord blood beta clonotypes had fewer insertions, young adult naive repertoires showed a similar but weaker trend, and memory repertoires showed no such trend.

Trimming accounts for 2 bases at V and 7 bases at J, while the number of junction bases matched to no gene is 9. The CDR3 numbers 16 residues from cysteine through phenylalanine. The retained sequence is limited to the CDR3, 48 bases, with the frame set at the first base. Sequences SGHTA (CDR1) and FQGNSA (CDR2) are obtained from the germline V gene. Every donor was a healthy Caucasian. Three pairs of female monozygotic twins, all aged roughly 18 to 29 years, made up the twin cohort. The RNA used for TCR libraries was isolated from peripheral blood mononuclear cells. With regard to this clonotype: The antigen it binds to is not known. There are no base qualities to consult, and no much larger clone falls within one base.

This same sample was also part of a study on yellow fever vaccine responses in identical twins. As the second study states: The authors reported that the T cell response to vaccination in identical twins appeared partly convergent and partly personalized. In the study, vaccine-responding T cell clones were precisely tracked in identical twins.

The chain uses TRBV7-2 and TRBJ2-1; 9 nucleotides in the junction match TRBD1. The source material was PBMCs. This receptor was taken from a woman aged 18-29 years in good health. The CDR3 protein sequence reads: CASSLSSGQGMNEQFF. The DNA sequence is TGTGCCAGCAGCTTATCCTCGGGACAGGGTATGAATGAGCAGTTCTTC.